A selection of T cell receptor beta chains follows, all from one sample in a study of cytomegalovirus exposure and HLA in healthy donors. The table came from immunoSEQ multiplex PCR; TCRdb's copy has only in-frame clones and leaves some out. This sample has fewer than 250,000 clones; around 80% occur once, and the top ten carry about 1.8%. The sample comprised PBMCs. The receptors shown here come from a man aged 18-30 years in good health and CMV-seronegative. Both conserved end residues are part of each CDR3. A D gene is named only where the DNA matches it firmly. Size is omitted from some rows. Given values are once, few, many or a class for expanded clones.

J gene	D gene	clone size	V gene	CDR3 DNA	CDR3 protein
TRBJ2-5	TRBD1	.	TRBV5-1	TGCGCCAGCAATAGACAGGGGTCCCAAGAGACCCAGTACTTC	CASNRQGSQETQYF
TRBJ1-1	.	few	TRBV5-4	TGTGCCAGCAGCTTGGAACAGGGACGGAACACTGAAGCTTTCTTT	CASSLEQGRNTEAFF
TRBJ1-2	TRBD1	.	TRBV9	TGTGCCAGCAGGCCGGCCCCCACAGGGGACTATGGCTACACCTTC	CASRPAPTGDYGYTF
TRBJ2-3	.	.	TRBV7-2	TGTGCCAGCAGCTTAGTGTATGTGGAGGGGCAGTATTTT	CASSLVYVEGQYF
TRBJ1-4	TRBD1	.	TRBV7-2	TGTGCCAGCAGCGACCGACAGGGACGGGAAAAACTGTTTTTT	CASSDRQGREKLFF
TRBJ2-7	TRBD1	few	TRBV5-1	TGCGCCAGCAGCTTGGCACCGGTAGGGGGCCCTCTGGGCGAGCAGTACTTC	CASSLAPVGGPLGEQYF
TRBJ1-3	.	.	TRBV4-1	TGCGCCAGCAGCCAAGGGCCTGGAAACACCATATATTTT	CASSQGPGNTIYF
TRBJ2-7	TRBD2	.	TRBV4-3	TGCGCCAGCAGCCAAGCGCGGGACTACTACGAGCAGTACTTC	CASSQARDYYEQYF
TRBJ2-3	TRBD2	.	TRBV4-2	TGTGCCAGCAGCTCAACGCCACGGGAGGGCCTGTTTACAGATACGCAGTATTTT	CASSSTPREGLFTDTQYF
TRBJ2-2	.	.	TRBV5-4	TGTGCCAGCAGCTTGTTCGGAGTGAACACCGGGGAGCTGTTTTTT	CASSLFGVNTGELFF
TRBJ2-7	.	.	TRBV4-1	TGCGCCAGCAGCCGAGAAAATAACGCGCCCTACGAGCAGTACTTC	CASSRENNAPYEQYF
TRBJ2-7	.	few	TRBV29-1	TGCAGCGCACGGGAGCAGGACGAGCAGTACTTC	CSAREQDEQYF
TRBJ2-5	.	.	TRBV4-2	TGTGCCAGCAGCCAAGTTTCCCCAGGGTCGGAGGAGACCCAGTACTTC	CASSQVSPGSEETQYF
TRBJ2-1	TRBD2	once	TRBV9	TGTGCCAGCAGCGTGGGAGGACTAGCGGGCGATGAGCAGTTCTTC	CASSVGGLAGDEQFF
TRBJ1-2	TRBD1	.	TRBV9	TGTGCCAGCAGTTCGGGACAGGGGGCGCAGGGCTACACCTTC	CASSSGQGAQGYTF
TRBJ1-1	TRBD1	once	TRBV27	TGTGCCAGCATCCTATCCGGGACAGGGTGGACTGAAGCTTTCTTT	CASILSGTGWTEAFF
TRBJ2-7	TRBD2	.	TRBV4-3	TGCGCCAGCAGCCCCGGGACTAGCGGGAGTATCTACGAGCAGTACTTC	CASSPGTSGSIYEQYF
TRBJ1-5	TRBD1	few	TRBV7-8	TGTGCCAGCAGCGAGAGACAGGGGAACAATCAGCCCCAGCATTTT	CASSERQGNNQPQHF
TRBJ2-1	.	.	TRBV5-4	TGTGCCAGCAGCTTGTTGTACGGGGTGTATGAGCAGTTCTTC	CASSLLYGVYEQFF
TRBJ2-1	.	.	TRBV7-2	TGTGCCAGCAGCTTCCCCGGGACCTACAATGAGCAGTTCTTC	CASSFPGTYNEQFF
TRBJ1-2	TRBD1	.	TRBV2	TGTGCCAGCATCCCAGGGGGCAGGGACTATGGCTACACCTTC	CASIPGGRDYGYTF
TRBJ2-7	TRBD2	.	TRBV7-2	TGTGCCAGCAGCTTAGCATTAGTAGCGGGCGAGCAGTACTTC	CASSLALVAGEQYF
TRBJ1-5	.	.	TRBV28	TGTGCCAGCAGTTTAGTCGGGGTTCGGCAGCCCCAGCATTTT	CASSLVGVRQPQHF
TRBJ2-1	TRBD2	.	TRBV7-9	TGTGCCAGCAGCTTAGTTGCTAGCGGCTCCTACAATGAGCAGTTCTTC	CASSLVASGSYNEQFF
TRBJ1-5	.	few	TRBV6-1	TGTGCCAGCAGCATCACTCAGGGAAGGAATCAGCCCCAGCATTTT	CASSITQGRNQPQHF
TRBJ2-7	TRBD2	few	TRBV5-1	TGCGCCAGCAGCTTAGGGGAGGGGACGGACGAGCAGTACTTC	CASSLGEGTDEQYF
TRBJ2-3	TRBD1	.	TRBV4-3	TGCGCCAGCAGCCAAGACGGACAGGGTTTCGATACGCAGTATTTT	CASSQDGQGFDTQYF
TRBJ2-6	.	.	TRBV6-6	TGTGCCAGCAAGCGCATTCGGAACTCTGGGGCCAACGTCCTGACTTTC	CASKRIRNSGANVLTF
TRBJ1-2	.	once	TRBV9	TGTGCCAGCAGCGTAGAGTCAGACATTGACTATGGCTACACCTTC	CASSVESDIDYGYTF
TRBJ1-4	.	.	TRBV6-5	TGTGCCAGCAGTTACACAGGATCGTCTGAAAAACTGTTTTTT	CASSYTGSSEKLFF
TRBJ2-7	TRBD1	.	TRBV7-2	TGTGCCAGCAGCCATATCCAAGGGGGCGCCTACGAGCAGTACTTC	CASSHIQGGAYEQYF
TRBJ2-4	.	.	TRBV7-2	TGTGCCAGCAGCTTAGCCCCAGGGGGCGCATCAACTAGCGGGCAAAACATTCAGTACTTC	CASSLAPGGASTSGQNIQYF
TRBJ1-1	.	.	TRBV18	TGTGCCAGCTCACGACAAAATATGAACACTGAAGCTTTCTTT	CASSRQNMNTEAFF
TRBJ2-5	TRBD2	.	TRBV7-9	TGTGCCAGCAGCTCACTAGCGGGGGAGCAAGAGACCCAGTACTTC	CASSSLAGEQETQYF
TRBJ1-4	.	.	TRBV14	TGTGCCAGCAGCCAAGTTGGGGACATGTTTTCTGCGGATGAAAAACTGTTTTTT	CASSQVGDMFSADEKLFF
TRBJ2-1	TRBD2	.	TRBV5-4	TGTGCCAGCAGCTTGACGGGGGGGCCGTATGAGCAGTTCTTC	CASSLTGGPYEQFF
TRBJ1-4	TRBD1	.	TRBV6-5	TGTGCCAGCAGTCCGGACAGGGTCTGGGATGATAAACTGTTTTTT	CASSPDRVWDDKLFF
TRBJ1-5	.	few	TRBV4-1	TGCGCCAGCAGCCAAGTAGGCCGCGGAGGGAGCAATCAGCCCCAGCATTTT	CASSQVGRGGSNQPQHF
TRBJ1-2	TRBD1	.	TRBV4-3	TGCGCCAGCAGCCAAGATCTCAACAGGGGGCGCGGCTACACCTTC	CASSQDLNRGRGYTF
TRBJ1-1	TRBD1	once	TRBV5-1	TGCGCCAGCAGCTGGGGACAGGAAGGTACTGAAGCTTTCTTT	CASSWGQEGTEAFF
TRBJ2-7	TRBD1	.	TRBV4-3	TGCGCCAGCAGCCAAGCCCTGCCGACAGGGAACGTCTACGAGCAGTACTTC	CASSQALPTGNVYEQYF
TRBJ2-1	TRBD2	.	TRBV6-6	TGTGCCAGCACACGGACTAGCGAGTCCTACAATGAGCAGTTCTTC	CASTRTSESYNEQFF
TRBJ2-2	TRBD1	.	TRBV4-3	TGCGCCAGCAGCCAAGGGAGAGGGGGCTCCGGGGAGCTGTTTTTT	CASSQGRGGSGELFF
TRBJ1-1	TRBD1	.	TRBV5-4	TGTGCCAGCAGCTTGTCGCAGGGGGGGAACACTGAAGCTTTCTTT	CASSLSQGGNTEAFF
TRBJ2-7	TRBD1	.	TRBV4-3	TGCGCCAGCAGCCAAGTTGAAGGACAGGGGGTAGTCGAGCAGTACTTC	CASSQVEGQGVVEQYF
TRBJ2-3	.	.	TRBV29-1	TGCAGCGTTGATTGGTCACAGGGCCCCACAGATACGCAGTATTTT	CSVDWSQGPTDTQYF
TRBJ2-7	.	.	TRBV5-6	TGTGCCAGCGGGCGTTGGGTCTCCTACGAGCAGTACTTC	CASGRWVSYEQYF
TRBJ2-1	TRBD2	.	TRBV7-9	TGTGCCAGCAGCCCTCTTGGTAGCGGGAGGTTTGGAGAGCAGTTCTTC	CASSPLGSGRFGEQFF
TRBJ2-7	.	.	TRBV5-1	TGCGCCAGCAGCTTGGAACAAAGCGAGCAGTACTTC	CASSLEQSEQYF
TRBJ2-7	TRBD2	.	TRBV5-6	TGTGCCAGCAGCCCCAAAGGACTAGCGAGGAGAAGCTCCTACGAGCAGTACTTC	CASSPKGLARRSSYEQYF
TRBJ2-5	.	.	TRBV2	TGTGCCAGCAGCACAGAGCTGGAGACCCAGTACTTC	CASSTELETQYF
TRBJ2-5	TRBD2	.	TRBV10-2	TGCGCCAGCAGTGAGATACTAGCGGGGGTACTAAAGACCCAGTACTTC	CASSEILAGVLKTQYF
TRBJ2-2	.	.	TRBV19	TGTGCCAGTAGTAGAGGGACAAGGAACACCGGGGAGCTGTTTTTT	CASSRGTRNTGELFF